This T cell receptor beta chain was sequenced for a study of blood T cells in healthy people across ages. Study information: Per every two T cells, about one barcoded beta molecule was captured by template switching.

This clonotype was seen more than once but under ten times. The antigen remains unidentified. Primers used in a second PCR of roughly 7 to 11 cycles were a sample-barcoded 5' primer and a J-beta primer mix. Each CDR3 protein gets one entry after TCRdb re-called the 5' RACE reads with MiXCR. The table includes around 820,000 distinct CDR3 sequences, approximately 25% detected once. Regarding the study as a whole: Older age coincided with a roughly linear decline in TCR beta diversity per million T cells.

This sample also appeared in a second study, on T cells of mothers and their children. From that report: For unrelated pairs as for related ones, thymic selection shapes TCR recombination output similarly.

The source is a boy under 18 in good health. What was sequenced was blood.

Written as DNA, the CDR3 is TGCAGTGCTAGAGTCAGCCCGGACCCTGAAGCTTTCTTT. Amino acid sequence: CSARVSPDPEAFF. V is TRBV20-1 and J is TRBJ1-1; no firm D call. This CDR3 has 13 residues. Germline V CDR1 and CDR2: DFQATT, SNEGSKA (reference sequence). V was shortened by 1 base and J by 6 bases, with 12 bases between the two germline ends.